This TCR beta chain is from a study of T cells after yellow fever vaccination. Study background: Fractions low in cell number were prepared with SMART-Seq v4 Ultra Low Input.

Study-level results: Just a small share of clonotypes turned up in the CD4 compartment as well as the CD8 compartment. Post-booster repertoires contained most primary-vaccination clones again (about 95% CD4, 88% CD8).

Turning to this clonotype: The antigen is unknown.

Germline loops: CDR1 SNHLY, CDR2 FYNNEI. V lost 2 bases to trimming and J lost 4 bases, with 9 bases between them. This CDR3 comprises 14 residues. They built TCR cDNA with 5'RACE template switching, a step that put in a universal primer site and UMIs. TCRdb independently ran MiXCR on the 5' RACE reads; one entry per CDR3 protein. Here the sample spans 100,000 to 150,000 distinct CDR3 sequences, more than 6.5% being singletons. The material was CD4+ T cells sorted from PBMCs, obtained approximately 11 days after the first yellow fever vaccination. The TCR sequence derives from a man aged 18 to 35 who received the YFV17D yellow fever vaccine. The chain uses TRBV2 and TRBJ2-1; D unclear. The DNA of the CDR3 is TGTGCCAGCAGTGAAATGAGTGGATACAATGAGCAGTTCTTC. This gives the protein CASSEMSGYNEQFF.